The 17 T cell receptor beta chains reported below all come from one sample, sequenced in a study of T cells in narcolepsy. Clones were sequenced by immunoSEQ multiplex PCR, and TCRdb holds only the in-frame ones, with some missing. This table has tens of thousands of clones, roughly 80% appearing once. The sample taken for sequencing was memory (CD45RA-) CD4+ T cells from blood. The receptors stem from a human donor in good health.

The chain employs TRBV6-1 and TRBJ2-7; D not resolved. V was cut by 5 bases and J by 2 bases, with 13 bases left in between. The CDR3 is 14 amino acids. Germline lookup yields CDR1 MNHNS and CDR2 SASEGT. The CDR3 DNA is TGTGCCAGCAGTTCCTATTCCTTCCCCTACGAGCAGTACTTC. Residues: CASSSYSFPYEQYF.

CDR3 in DNA: TGTGCCACCAGCAAACCTGAGCCTGGAAACACCATATATTTT. Translation gives CATSKPEPGNTIYF. The rearrangement uses TRBV15 and TRBJ1-3; D not resolved. V lost 4 bases, J lost 2 bases, and 9 bases lay in between. The CDR3 length is 14 residues. The germline gives CDR1 LNHNV, CDR2 YYDKDF (reference sequence). Full variable domain (rest looked up from reference TRBV15 and TRBJ1-3): DAMVIQNPRYQVTQFGKPVTLSCSQTLNHNVMYWYQQKSSQAPKLLFHYYDKDFNNEADTPDNFQSRRPNTSFCFLDIRSPGLGDTAMYLCATSKPEPGNTIYFGEGSWLTVV.

The chain links TRBV4-2 to TRBJ1-3; D gene uncertain. CDR1 and CDR2 from the germline V gene are LGHNA and YNFKEQ. Trimming took 4 bases from V and 0 from J, leaving 7 bases between them. The CDR3 has 14 amino acids. CDR3 residues: CASSRPDSGNTIYF. CDR3 sequence (DNA): TGTGCCAGCAGCCGACCCGACTCTGGAAACACCATATATTTT.

This chain joins TRBV19 and TRBJ2-1, with a weak D call TRBD2 (5 bases). This CDR3 is 13 amino acids long. Germline CDR1 reads LNHDA; CDR2 reads SQIVND (reference sequence). Trimming took off 0 bases at V and 7 bases at J, with 7 bases between the two ends. The CDR3, as DNA: TGTGCCAGTAGTATAGATCGAGGGAATGAGCAGTTCTTC. Translating it yields CASSIDRGNEQFF.

The chain has TRBV5-1 and TRBJ1-1, with D possibly TRBD1 on 5 matching bases. The CDR3 length is 16 residues. The germline gives CDR1 SGHRS, CDR2 YFSETQ. Trimming shortened V by 6 bases and J by 2 bases, and 20 bases separated the two germline ends. Here the CDR3 DNA reads TGCGCCAGCACACCTACCGGGCAGGGCGGAAACACTGAAGCTTTCTTT. This codes for CASTPTGQGGNTEAFF.

This clone showed up just once. The DNA of the CDR3 is TGTGCCAGCTCACCAAACACTCCAGCTAACTATGGCTACACCTTC. Its translation is CASSPNTPANYGYTF. This chain uses TRBV18 with TRBJ1-2; D not resolved. This CDR3 region has 15 residues. V shed 2 bases and J shed 0 bases, with 10 bases lying between them. Germline V gives CDR1 KGHSH, CDR2 LQKENI.

The J gene is TRBJ2-5, the V gene TRBV18; either TRBD1 or TRBD2 may supply D (5 bases each). The germline gives CDR1 KGHSH, CDR2 LQKENI. CDR3 length equals 13 residues. V was trimmed by 3 bases and J by 5 bases, leaving 10 bases between them. The CDR3 here is CASSPGTKETQYF. CDR3 coding DNA: TGTGCCAGCTCACCCGGGACGAAGGAGACCCAGTACTTC.

The genes are TRBV6-5 and TRBJ1-5; D call uncertain. Trimming removed 6 bases at V and 1 base at J, with 13 bases between. The V gene's germline CDR1 is MNHEY and CDR2 SVGAGI. The CDR3 runs to 15 residues. The CDR3 coding sequence is TGTGCCAGCAGGACGTCTATGGGCAGCAATCAGCCCCAGCATTTT. Residues: CASRTSMGSNQPQHF.

The rearrangement uses TRBV9 and TRBJ1-2; 7 positions agree with TRBD1. Germline lookup yields CDR1 SGDLS and CDR2 YYNGEE. This CDR3 has 13 amino acids. V trimming: 4 bases; J trimming: 2 bases; junction bases outside the gene matches: 2. CDR3 bases: TGTGCCAGCAGCCAGGGACAGAACTATGGCTACACCTTC. Translated: CASSQGQNYGYTF. The full variable domain, with the rest looked up from reference TRBV9 and TRBJ1-2, is DSGVTQTPKHLITATGQRVTLRCSPRSGDLSVYWYQQSLDQGLQFLIQYYNGEERAKGNILERFSAQQFPDLHSELNLSSLELGDSALYFCASSQGQNYGYTFGSGTRLTVV.

The CDR3 bases are TGTGCCAGCACCACGGGGAGTGTCCGCGGCACCGGGGAGCTGTTTTTT. Translating gives CASTTGSVRGTGELFF. The chain has TRBV5-4 and TRBJ2-2; D might be TRBD2 (5 bases). From germline, CDR1 is SGHNT and CDR2 YYREEE (reference sequence). The CDR3 totals 16 residues. V was pared by 6 bases and J by 4 bases, with 19 bases between.

The gene calls are TRBV7-8 and TRBJ2-7; D possibly corresponds to TRBD2 (6 bases). Between the trimmed V and J ends, which lost 2 bases and 3 bases, there was a span of 14 bases. Looked up from germline, CDR1 is SGHVS and CDR2 is FQNEAQ. CDR3 size: 15 residues. As DNA, the CDR3 is TGTGCCAGCAGCTTATTCGGGAGCGGTGGCTACGAGCAGTACTTC. It encodes CASSLFGSGGYEQYF. Full variable domain (rest looked up from reference TRBV7-8 and TRBJ2-7): GAGVSQSPRYKVAKRGQDVALRCDPISGHVSLFWYQQALGQGPEFLTYFQNEAQLDKSGLPSDRFFAERPEGSVSTLKIQRTQQEDSAVYLCASSLFGSGGYEQYFGPGTRLTVT.

The chain employs TRBV29-1 and TRBJ1-1; D not resolved. This CDR3 is built from 14 residues. The V end was cut by 3 bases, the J end by 0 bases, with 11 bases between. The germline CDR1 and CDR2 sequences are SQVTM and ANQGSEA. This CDR3 reads CSVELGRLNTEAFF. DNA of the CDR3: TGCAGCGTTGAGCTAGGACGCTTGAACACTGAAGCTTTCTTT.

With respect to this clone: At one end the junction does not follow the germline gene, possibly because of a read error. This rearrangement joins TRBV28 to TRBJ1-3, with D tentatively TRBD1 (6 bases). CDR1 and CDR2 from the germline V gene are MDHEN and SYDVKM. The CDR3 extends over 16 amino acids. The CDR3 spells CASRLSRGRAGNTIYF. CDR3 DNA: TGTGCCAGCAGATTATCCAGGGGTAGGGCTGGAAACACCATATATTTT.

The chain employs TRBV27 and TRBJ1-1; D is possibly TRBD1 (5 bases). Trimming left V 2 bases short and J 5 bases short, with 12 bases between. The germline gives CDR1 MNHEY, CDR2 SMNVEV (reference sequence). This CDR3 is built from 14 residues. CDR3 sequence reads: CASSLRRGGTEAFF. Here the CDR3 DNA reads TGTGCCAGCAGTTTACGGCGGGGGGGTACTGAAGCTTTCTTT.

CDR3 nucleotide sequence: TGTGCCAGTAGTGGAAGACAGGGCGCTGATGGCTACACCTTC. Its translation is CASSGRQGADGYTF. The chain carries TRBV19 and TRBJ1-2; TRBD1 aligns across 7 bases. V shed 5 bases and J 6 bases; nucleotides not matched to a gene: 9. There are 14 residues in the CDR3. The germline CDR1 and CDR2 sequences are LNHDA and SQIVND (reference sequence).

The chain carries TRBV14 and TRBJ1-1; 7 bases map to TRBD1. V lost 2 bases and J lost 1; bases outside the gene matches: 4. This CDR3 region has 15 residues. CDR1 and CDR2 from the germline V gene are SGHDN and FVKESK. CDR3 DNA sequence: TGTGCCAGCAGCCAACTACAGGGGAGGAACACTGAAGCTTTCTTT. Protein sequence: CASSQLQGRNTEAFF.

V gene TRBV10-3 combines with J gene TRBJ2-3, with 7 bases that match TRBD1. The CDR3 has 16 residues. Germline V lookup: CDR1 ENHRY, CDR2 SYGVKD. V trimming: 6 bases; J trimming: 3 bases; junction bases outside the gene matches: 12. The DNA for the CDR3 is TGTGCCATCAGACCGGACAGGACAAGGGGGACAGATACGCAGTATTTT. Translation: CAIRPDRTRGTDTQYF.